A selection of T cell receptor beta chains follows, all from one sample in a study of cytomegalovirus exposure and HLA in healthy donors. TCRdb's table, derived via immunoSEQ multiplex PCR, lists solely in-frame clones and lacks some. The sample shows approximately 160,000 clones, about 90% of them seen only once. Source material: PBMCs. These receptors came from a woman between 18 and 29 years old in good health and CMV-seropositive. CDR3s include the opening cysteine and the closing phenylalanine or tryptophan. A D gene is named only where the DNA matches it firmly. The size field is filled for only some rows; it gives once, few, many or a size class.

J: TRBJ2-5; D: TRBD2; size: once; length: 16; V: TRBV7-8; CDR3: CASSLRLAASQETQYF; DNA: TGTGCCAGCAGCTTAAGACTAGCTGCGTCACAAGAGACCCAGTACTTC
J: TRBJ2-7; D: TRBD1; size: -; length: 15; V: TRBV6-5; CDR3: CASSRDRAGSYEQYF; DNA: TGTGCCAGCAGTCGGGACAGGGCGGGCTCCTACGAGCAGTACTTC
J: TRBJ1-2; D: -; size: few; length: 13; V: TRBV6-5; CDR3: CASSLGLNYGYTF; DNA: TGTGCCAGCAGTTTAGGACTTAACTATGGCTACACCTTC
J: TRBJ1-2; D: -; size: few; length: 8; V: TRBV29-1; CDR3: CSVEDSTF; DNA: TGCAGCGTTGAGGACAGCACCTTC
J: TRBJ1-2; D: TRBD1; size: -; length: 12; V: TRBV10-2; CDR3: CASHRGGYGYTF; DNA: TGCGCCAGTCACAGGGGAGGCTATGGCTACACCTTC
J: TRBJ2-2; D: TRBD2; size: -; length: 15; V: TRBV5-1; CDR3: CASSQLAGDTGELFF; DNA: TGCGCCAGCAGCCAACTAGCGGGGGACACCGGGGAGCTGTTTTTT
J: TRBJ1-1; D: TRBD1; size: -; length: 10; V: TRBV29-1; CDR3: CSVGTGRAFF; DNA: TGCAGCGTCGGGACAGGGAGGGCTTTCTTT
J: TRBJ2-3; D: -; size: -; length: 16; V: TRBV7-2; CDR3: CASSLGGGPSTDTQYF; DNA: TGTGCCAGCAGCTTAGGTGGAGGACCTTCCACAGATACGCAGTATTTT
J: TRBJ1-5; D: -; size: -; length: 14; V: TRBV7-6; CDR3: CASSLAQGNQPQHF; DNA: TGTGCCAGCAGCTTAGCGCAGGGCAATCAGCCCCAGCATTTT
J: TRBJ1-2; D: TRBD1; size: once; length: 15; V: TRBV7-3; CDR3: CASSTGGFDDYGYTF; DNA: TGTGCCAGCAGCACAGGGGGCTTTGATGACTATGGCTACACCTTC
J: TRBJ2-1; D: TRBD2; size: -; length: 15; V: TRBV7-9; CDR3: CASSTTSGSLNEQFF; DNA: TGTGCCAGCAGCACGACTAGCGGGAGTTTGAATGAGCAGTTCTTC
J: TRBJ2-1; D: TRBD2; size: -; length: 16; V: TRBV27; CDR3: CASSFGAPSGSLEQFF; DNA: TGTGCCAGCAGTTTTGGGGCGCCTAGCGGGAGCTTGGAGCAGTTCTTC
J: TRBJ2-5; D: TRBD1; size: -; length: 14; V: TRBV9; CDR3: CASSVTGGTETQYF; DNA: TGTGCCAGCAGCGTAACAGGGGGCACGGAGACCCAGTACTTC
J: TRBJ1-2; D: -; size: -; length: 13; V: TRBV2; CDR3: CASSVEVNYGYTF; DNA: TGTGCCAGCAGTGTTGAGGTGAACTATGGCTACACCTTC
J: TRBJ2-7; D: -; size: -; length: 14; V: TRBV6-5; CDR3: CASRRNRDSNEQYF; DNA: TGTGCCAGCAGACGAAACCGGGACTCCAACGAGCAGTACTTC
J: TRBJ1-2; D: TRBD1; size: -; length: 14; V: TRBV9; CDR3: CASSASTGLGGYTF; DNA: TGTGCCAGCAGCGCCTCGACAGGGTTGGGCGGCTACACCTTC
J: TRBJ2-7; D: TRBD1; size: once; length: 11; V: TRBV19; CDR3: CASSLGQVQYF; DNA: TGTGCCAGTAGTCTCGGACAGGTTCAGTACTTC
J: TRBJ1-5; D: -; size: -; length: 14; V: TRBV10-3; CDR3: CATAQVNSNQPQHF; DNA: TGTGCCACAGCGCAAGTCAATAGCAATCAGCCCCAGCATTTT
J: TRBJ1-1; D: -; size: -; length: 12; V: TRBV19; CDR3: CASSNQDTEAFF; DNA: TGTGCCAGTAGTAACCAGGACACTGAAGCTTTCTTT
J: TRBJ1-2; D: -; size: -; length: 17; V: TRBV10-1; CDR3: CASSESTQGRFGYGYTF; DNA: TGCGCCAGCAGTGAGTCGACACAGGGTAGATTCGGGTATGGCTACACCTTC
J: TRBJ2-7; D: -; size: -; length: 14; V: TRBV6-5; CDR3: CASSTQRSVDEQYF; DNA: TGTGCCAGCAGTACTCAACGATCGGTTGACGAGCAGTACTTC
J: TRBJ1-1; D: -; size: -; length: 15; V: TRBV19; CDR3: CASSMTGTGNTEAFF; DNA: TGTGCCAGTAGTATGACAGGAACGGGGAACACTGAAGCTTTCTTT
J: TRBJ1-5; D: -; size: few; length: 16; V: TRBV18; CDR3: CASSLTGGISNQPQHF; DNA: TGTGCCAGCTCACTAACCGGGGGGATTAGCAATCAGCCCCAGCATTTT
J: TRBJ2-3; D: TRBD2; size: -; length: 16; V: TRBV27; CDR3: CASRPNLGREVKTQYF; DNA: TGTGCCAGCAGACCCAATCTAGGGCGGGAGGTCAAGACGCAGTATTTT
J: TRBJ2-7; D: -; size: -; length: 17; V: TRBV7-9; CDR3: CASSRPYKDSTGYEQYF; DNA: TGTGCCAGCAGCCGACCTTACAAAGATTCGACTGGATACGAGCAGTACTTC
J: TRBJ1-2; D: -; size: -; length: 19; V: TRBV4-1; CDR3: CASSRAPRQGADYNYGYTF; DNA: TGCGCCAGCAGCCGCGCACCTCGGCAAGGGGCCGATTACAACTATGGCTACACCTTC
J: TRBJ1-1; D: -; size: once; length: 13; V: TRBV30; CDR3: CAWSRGGPTEAFF; DNA: TGTGCCTGGAGCAGGGGAGGGCCCACTGAAGCTTTCTTT
J: TRBJ1-1; D: -; size: -; length: 13; V: TRBV6-4; CDR3: CASSDTGNTEAFF; DNA: TGTGCCAGCAGTGACACAGGGAACACTGAAGCTTTCTTT
J: TRBJ1-1; D: TRBD1; size: -; length: 15; V: TRBV7-8; CDR3: CASSSPGQGNTEAFF; DNA: TGTGCCAGCAGCTCACCGGGACAGGGGAACACTGAAGCTTTCTTT
J: TRBJ1-5; D: -; size: few; length: 15; V: TRBV28; CDR3: CASSPTGSSNQPQHF; DNA: TGTGCCAGCAGCCCCACAGGGTCGAGCAATCAGCCCCAGCATTTT